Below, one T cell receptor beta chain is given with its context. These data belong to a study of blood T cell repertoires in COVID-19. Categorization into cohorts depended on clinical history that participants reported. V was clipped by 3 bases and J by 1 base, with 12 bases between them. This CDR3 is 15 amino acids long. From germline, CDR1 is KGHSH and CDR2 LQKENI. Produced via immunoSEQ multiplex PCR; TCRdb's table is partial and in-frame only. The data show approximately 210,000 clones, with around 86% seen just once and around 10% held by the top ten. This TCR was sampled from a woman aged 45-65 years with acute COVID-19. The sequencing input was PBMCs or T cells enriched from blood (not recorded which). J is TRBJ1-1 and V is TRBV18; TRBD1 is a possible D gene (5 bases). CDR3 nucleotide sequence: TGTGCCAGCTCACCCCAGTGGGGCGGGAACACTGAAGCTTTCTTT. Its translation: CASSPQWGGNTEAFF.